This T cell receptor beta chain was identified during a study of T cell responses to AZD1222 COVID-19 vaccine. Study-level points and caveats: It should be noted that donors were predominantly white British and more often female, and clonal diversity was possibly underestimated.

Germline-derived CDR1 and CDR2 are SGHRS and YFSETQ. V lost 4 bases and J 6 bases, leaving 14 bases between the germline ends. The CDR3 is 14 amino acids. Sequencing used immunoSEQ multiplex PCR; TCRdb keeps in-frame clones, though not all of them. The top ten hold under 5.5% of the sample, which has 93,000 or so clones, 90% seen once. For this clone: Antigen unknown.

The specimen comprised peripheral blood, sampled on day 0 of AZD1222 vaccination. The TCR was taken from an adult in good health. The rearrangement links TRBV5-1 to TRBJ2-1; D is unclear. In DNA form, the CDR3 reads TGCGCCAGCAGCCAACAGTCAGTGACCAATGAGCAGTTCTTC. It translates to CASSQQSVTNEQFF.